The following is a T cell receptor beta chain sequence with its context. CDR3 size: 15 residues. Germline V gene sequence: CDR1 SGHNT, CDR2 YENEEA. Trimming stripped 1 base from V and 8 bases from J, with 15 bases between. Measured with immunoSEQ multiplex PCR; TCRdb has only the in-frame clones, and not every one. The data contain 75,000 to 95,000 clones, over 80% of them singletons. The sample is drawn from a study of T cell changes during pregnancy in multiple sclerosis. This sequence was found in a female donor with multiple sclerosis, enrolled in a pregnancy study. Source: peripheral blood, taken after pregnancy. V usage is TRBV11-3 and J usage is TRBJ2-1; possibly TRBD1 for D (5 bases). The CDR3 protein is CASSLGLGWGDEQFF. Here the CDR3 DNA reads TGTGCCAGCAGCTTAGGGCTGGGGTGGGGCGATGAGCAGTTCTTC.